A selection of T cell receptor beta chains follows, all from one sample in a study of T cell clusters in autoimmune cytopenias. TCRdb re-called the multiplex PCR reads and catalogs CDR3 proteins one per entry, DNA excluded. This table holds about 15,000 distinct CDR3 sequences. The sequencing input was peripheral blood. The receptors originated from a human donor with an autoimmune cytopenia or autoimmune hepatitis (not recorded which). Each CDR3 is given with its conserved first and last residue. The size field is filled for only some rows; it gives once, few, many or a size class.

CDR3 protein,clone size,V gene,J gene
CASSLGRGSHAGNTIYF,.,TRBV7-2,TRBJ1-3
CASRTGGYEQYF,.,TRBV6-5,TRBJ2-7
CSARYTDNEQFF,.,TRBV20-1,TRBJ2-1
CASSPLTGELFF,.,TRBV6-1,TRBJ2-2
CASQDSANYGYTF,.,TRBV19,TRBJ1-2
CASSNNRGGTEAFF,.,TRBV12-3/TRBV12-4,TRBJ1-1
CASTREDWDTQYF,medium-sized,TRBV19,TRBJ2-3
CSVEASEGTEAFF,.,TRBV29-1,TRBJ1-1
CASRGTGSSGANVLTF,medium-sized,TRBV19,TRBJ2-6
CASSFNQLGYEQYF,.,TRBV5-1,TRBJ2-7
CASSLTGGKETQYF,.,TRBV12-3/TRBV12-4,TRBJ2-5
CASSRDVRGSPLHF,.,TRBV5-4,TRBJ1-6
CASAPAGGPETQYF,.,TRBV10-2,TRBJ2-5
CASSSRGRGQETQYF,.,TRBV12-3/TRBV12-4,TRBJ2-5
CASRTPGDGKLFF,medium-sized,TRBV6-5,TRBJ1-4
CASSPLGTQHQETQYF,medium-sized,TRBV18,TRBJ2-5
CASSLPRGGLGANVLTF,.,TRBV7-2,TRBJ2-6
CASSLAGSNFYNEQFF,.,TRBV5-6,TRBJ2-1
CASREYSHTGELFF,medium-sized,TRBV5-1,TRBJ2-2
CASSWGPSEQFF,.,TRBV7-9,TRBJ2-1
CASSAQSSYNSPLHF,.,TRBV6-5,TRBJ1-6
CASSYGPGYEQYF,.,TRBV5-6,TRBJ2-7